This is a list of T cell receptor beta chains from one sample in a study of shared clonotypes between healthy human individuals. Data came from immunoSEQ multiplex PCR; TCRdb stores just in-frame clones and leaves some out. The table lists 950,000 to 1,100,000 clones, under 80% of them singletons. Sequenced material: memory CD4+ T cells sorted from blood. The source is a man between 18 and 29 years old in good health. Each CDR3 is given with its conserved first and last residue. A D gene is named only where the DNA matches it firmly. Rows may omit the clone size; those that give it use once, few, many or a size class.

V	J	D	size	CDR3	DNA
TRBV5-5	TRBJ2-3	TRBD2	.	CASSLIAGGLADTQYF	TGTGCCAGCAGCTTGATAGCGGGGGGGCTTGCAGATACGCAGTATTTT
TRBV7-2	TRBJ2-7	TRBD2	.	CASSLALAAYEQYF	TGTGCCAGCAGCTTAGCTCTAGCGGCTTACGAGCAGTACTTC
TRBV27	TRBJ2-1	.	.	CASSLDEQFF	TGTGCCAGCAGTTTAGATGAGCAGTTCTTC
TRBV20-1	TRBJ2-2	.	.	CSAMRDGELFF	TGCAGTGCCATGCGTGACGGGGAGCTGTTTTTT
TRBV18	TRBJ2-2	.	.	CASSPRQLNTGELFF	TGTGCCAGCTCACCAAGGCAGTTGAACACCGGGGAGCTGTTTTTT
TRBV7-2	TRBJ1-1	TRBD1	.	CASSPRGQVTEAFF	TGTGCCAGCAGCCCTAGGGGACAGGTCACTGAAGCTTTCTTT
TRBV18	TRBJ2-1	TRBD1	.	CASSHREGTGGEQFF	TGTGCCAGCTCACATCGAGAGGGGACAGGGGGTGAGCAGTTCTTC
TRBV10-3	TRBJ2-7	TRBD1	.	CAISGRDRGYEQYF	TGTGCCATCAGTGGGAGGGACAGGGGTTACGAGCAGTACTTC
TRBV7-9	TRBJ2-3	TRBD2	.	CASSPLAGVADTQYF	TGTGCCAGCAGTCCACTAGCGGGAGTCGCAGATACGCAGTATTTT
TRBV4-1	TRBJ2-2	TRBD1	once	CASSRIQGSGTGELFF	TGCGCCAGCAGCCGAATACAGGGGTCAGGAACCGGGGAGCTGTTTTTT
TRBV6-5	TRBJ2-3	TRBD2	few	CASSYLGGLADTQYF	TGTGCCAGCAGTTACCTAGGGGGACTAGCGGATACGCAGTATTTT
TRBV7-8	TRBJ2-7	TRBD1	.	CASSPDRGGEQYF	TGTGCCAGCAGCCCGGACAGGGGGGGTGAGCAGTACTTC
TRBV5-6	TRBJ2-3	.	.	CASSWGAGGGADTQYF	TGTGCCAGCAGCTGGGGGGCTGGCGGGGGAGCAGATACGCAGTATTTT
TRBV23-1	TRBJ2-1	TRBD2	.	CASSPLAVRDNEQFF	TGCGCCAGCAGTCCACTAGCGGTCCGGGACAATGAGCAGTTCTTC